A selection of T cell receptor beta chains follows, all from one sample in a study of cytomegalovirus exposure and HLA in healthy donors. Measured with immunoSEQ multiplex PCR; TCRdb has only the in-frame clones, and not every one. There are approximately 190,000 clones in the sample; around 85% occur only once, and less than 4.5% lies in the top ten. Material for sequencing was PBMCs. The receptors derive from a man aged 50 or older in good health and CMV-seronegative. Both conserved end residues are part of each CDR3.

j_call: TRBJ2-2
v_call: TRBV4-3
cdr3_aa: CASSPGTANTGELFF

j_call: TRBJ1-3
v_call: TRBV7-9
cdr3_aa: CASSQGSSGNTIYF

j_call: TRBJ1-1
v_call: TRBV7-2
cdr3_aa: CASSLGGPPTGTEAFF

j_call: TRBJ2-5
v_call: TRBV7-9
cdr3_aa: CSSSSRDRGRRETQYF

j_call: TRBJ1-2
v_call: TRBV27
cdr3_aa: CASSFRQGGNYGYTF

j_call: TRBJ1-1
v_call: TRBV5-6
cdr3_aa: CASTLGRGTEAFF

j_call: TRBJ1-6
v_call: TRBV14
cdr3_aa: CASSQETRGTSPLHF

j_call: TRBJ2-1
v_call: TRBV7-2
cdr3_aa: CASSLGATSGSNEQFF

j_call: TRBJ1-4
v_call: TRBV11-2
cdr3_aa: CASSSRTSSWEEKLFF

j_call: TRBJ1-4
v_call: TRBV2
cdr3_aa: CASRTWTGMFF

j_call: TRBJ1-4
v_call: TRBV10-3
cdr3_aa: CAISELGGADEKLFF

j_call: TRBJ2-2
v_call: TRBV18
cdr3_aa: CASSPRGADQSTGELFF

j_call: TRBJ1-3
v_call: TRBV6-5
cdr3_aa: CASSSGTGASGNTIYF

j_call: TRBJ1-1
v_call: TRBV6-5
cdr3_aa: CASRGTGGNTEAFF

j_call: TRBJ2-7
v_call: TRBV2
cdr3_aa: CAISGGGDYEQYF

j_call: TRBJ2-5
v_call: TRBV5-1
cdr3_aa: CASSLRGAGETQYF

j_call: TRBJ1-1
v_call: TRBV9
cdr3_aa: CASSVGSNTEAFF

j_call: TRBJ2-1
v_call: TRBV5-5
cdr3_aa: CASSLSGGYNEQFF

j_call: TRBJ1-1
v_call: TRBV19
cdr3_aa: CASSPRQGRTEAFF

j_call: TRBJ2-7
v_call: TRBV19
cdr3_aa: CASSMGGSEQYF

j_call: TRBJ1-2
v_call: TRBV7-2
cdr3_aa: CASSLETGSYGYTF

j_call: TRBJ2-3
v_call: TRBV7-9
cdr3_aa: CASSFWLAGERKYF